A selection of T cell receptor beta chains follows, all from one sample in a study of T cells expressing NK-cell markers. One entry per CDR3 protein, without DNA, is what TCRdb gives after re-calling the 5' RACE reads. Across a few hundred thousand distinct CDR3 sequences, the top ten clones capture around 5.3% of the sample. The sample was blood T cells: a sorted CD56 or NKG2C T cell subset, CD4+ or CD8+ T cells, or bulk PBMC T cells (not recorded which). The receptor source for this set is a man aged 18-70 years in good health. The CDR3 runs from the conserved cysteine through the conserved F or W. The order of the fields is V gene, J gene, CDR3 protein.

v_call: TRBV24-1; j_call: TRBJ2-3; cdr3_aa: CATSDRGQGSTDTQYF
v_call: TRBV3-1; j_call: TRBJ2-1; cdr3_aa: CASSHPPRAGNNEQFF
v_call: TRBV21-1; j_call: TRBJ1-5; cdr3_aa: CASPEGGSNQPQHF
v_call: TRBV27; j_call: TRBJ2-1; cdr3_aa: CASPGSSSNYNEQFF
v_call: TRBV11-2; j_call: TRBJ2-1; cdr3_aa: CASSKTGQVYNEQFF
v_call: TRBV27; j_call: TRBJ1-2; cdr3_aa: CASGIEGFIGGYTF
v_call: TRBV5-5; j_call: TRBJ2-7; cdr3_aa: CASSLAPGTGYEQYF
v_call: TRBV5-1; j_call: TRBJ2-5; cdr3_aa: CASSTYPGTSGGTKTQYF
v_call: TRBV14; j_call: TRBJ2-1; cdr3_aa: CASREPNEQFF
v_call: TRBV6-6; j_call: TRBJ1-1; cdr3_aa: CAAWGRNTEAFF
v_call: TRBV12-3/TRBV12-4; j_call: TRBJ2-4; cdr3_aa: CASSLTGGVQYF